The clone carrying this T cell receptor beta chain occurred a few times. What it recognizes is unknown. Naive CD8 cells comprised CD45RO-negative, CCR7-positively selected cells, excluding terminally differentiated effector memory CD45RA+ cells. Among the donors, all were Caucasian adults who lived in Nashville, Tennessee. Germline V gene sequence: CDR1 MGHRA, CDR2 YSYEKL. This CDR3 contains 14 residues. Trimming left V 0 bases short and J 2 bases short, with 7 bases between. This record comes from a study of shared clonotypes between healthy human individuals. Study overall: Per donor, CD8 memory used one plate, CD8 naive used two, CD4 memory used three and CD4 naive used three. General observations from the study: Donor clonotype sharing was expected to depend on sequencing depth. All-four-donor shared clonotypes had higher generation probabilities than non-shared clonotypes did.

Assay used: immunoSEQ multiplex PCR; TCRdb lists only in-frame clones, some missing. Seen here are roughly 2 million clones, roughly 94% observed once, and the top ten hold about 1.1%. The chain carries TRBV4-1 and TRBJ2-5; possibly TRBD1 for D (6 bases). The sequence derives from a man in his late teens or twenties in good health. The sample comprised naive CD8+ T cells sorted from blood. CDR3 residues: CASSQEQGQETQYF. CDR3 nucleotide sequence: TGCGCCAGCAGCCAAGAACAGGGACAAGAGACCCAGTACTTC.